Listed below are T cell receptor beta chains from one sample, sequenced in a study of blood T cell repertoires in COVID-19. Clones were sequenced by immunoSEQ multiplex PCR, and TCRdb holds only the in-frame ones, with some missing. This repertoire shows 120,000 or so clones, approximately 85% found once; its top ten account for less than 8.5%. The sequencing input was peripheral blood. These receptors came from a man older than 75 with active or convalescent COVID-19. CDR3s include the opening cysteine and the closing phenylalanine or tryptophan. D genes are given only for firm matches. Clone size is given for some rows only: seen once, a few or many times, or a class if the clone is expanded.

J gene,clone size,D gene,V gene,CDR3 protein,CDR3 DNA
TRBJ1-1,NA,NA,TRBV3-1/TRBV3-2,CASSQSRTEAFF,TGTGCCAGCAGCCAGAGTCGGACTGAAGCTTTCTTT
TRBJ2-6,NA,NA,TRBV15,CATSRSVAGPGANVLTF,TGTGCCACCAGCAGATCCGTCGCAGGGCCCGGGGCCAACGTCCTGACTTTC
TRBJ1-5,NA,NA,TRBV28,CASSLGLGAENQPQHF,TGTGCCAGCAGTTTAGGATTGGGGGCGGAGAATCAGCCCCAGCATTTT
TRBJ1-1,NA,NA,TRBV6-1,CASSEWGGVNTEAFF,TGTGCCAGCAGTGAATGGGGGGGGGTGAACACTGAAGCTTTCTTT
TRBJ1-1,NA,NA,TRBV27,CASRLGGVNTEAFF,TGTGCCAGCCGTTTAGGAGGGGTGAACACTGAAGCTTTCTTT
TRBJ2-3,NA,NA,TRBV7-2,CASSSPGADTQYF,TGTGCCAGCAGCTCCCCGGGGGCAGATACGCAGTATTTT
TRBJ2-3,NA,NA,TRBV12-3/TRBV12-4,CASSLLVDAQYF,TGTGCCAGCAGTTTACTAGTGGATGCGCAGTATTTT
TRBJ2-1,once,NA,TRBV24-1,CATSDLGGVGNEQFF,TGTGCCACCAGTGATTTAGGCGGGGTCGGGAATGAGCAGTTCTTC
TRBJ2-7,NA,NA,TRBV7-3,CASSSPGHTTKQYF,TGTGCCAGCAGCTCGCCGGGACATACTACGAAGCAGTACTTC
TRBJ2-2,NA,TRBD1,TRBV18,CASSPMTGGNTGELFF,TGTGCCAGCTCACCGATGACAGGGGGGAACACCGGGGAGCTGTTTTTT
TRBJ2-7,NA,NA,TRBV12-3/TRBV12-4,CASSFGTVGEQYF,TGTGCCAGCAGTTTCGGGACTGTAGGCGAGCAGTACTTC
TRBJ2-1,NA,TRBD2,TRBV19,CASSIAVAGAYYNEQFF,TGTGCCAGTAGTATAGCTGTGGCGGGAGCTTACTACAATGAGCAGTTCTTC
TRBJ2-7,NA,TRBD1,TRBV19,CASGPGQGTYEQYF,TGTGCCAGTGGACCGGGACAGGGTACCTACGAGCAGTACTTC
TRBJ2-7,few,NA,TRBV28,CASSSPGQGPSYEQYF,TGTGCCAGCAGTTCCCCCGGGCAGGGGCCTTCCTACGAGCAGTACTTC
TRBJ2-7,NA,TRBD1,TRBV10-1,CASSFRDRPYEQYF,TGCGCCAGCAGTTTCCGGGACAGGCCCTACGAGCAGTACTTC
TRBJ2-3,NA,NA,TRBV5-6,CASRDELRSGSRVGTQYF,TGTGCCAGCAGAGATGAGCTTAGGTCTGGGAGTAGAGTAGGTACGCAGTATTTT
TRBJ2-3,once,TRBD1,TRBV5-1,CASSKLTGKEFTDTQYF,TGCGCCAGCAGCAAACTGACAGGGAAAGAATTTACAGATACGCAGTATTTT
TRBJ1-3,NA,TRBD1,TRBV18,CASSPPGQVAGNTIYF,TGTGCCAGCTCACCCCCGGGACAGGTCGCTGGAAACACCATATATTTT
TRBJ2-5,NA,TRBD2,TRBV27,CASSLGLAGGRRLQTQYF,TGTGCCAGCAGTCTTGGACTAGCGGGGGGGCGGAGGTTGCAGACCCAGTACTTC
TRBJ1-3,NA,TRBD1,TRBV7-9,CASPSTGTGNTIYF,TGTGCCAGCCCCTCGACAGGGACTGGAAACACCATATATTTT
TRBJ1-6,NA,NA,TRBV5-1,CASSLTGQDSPLHF,TGCGCCAGCAGCTTAACAGGGCAGGATTCACCCCTCCACTTT
TRBJ1-2,NA,TRBD1,TRBV30,CACPRTGAVRGYTF,TGTGCCTGCCCGAGGACAGGGGCAGTACGTGGCTACACCTTC